These 25 T cell receptor beta chains were sequenced from one sample in a study of T-cell reconstitution after alpha-beta-depleted transplantation in children. TCRbeta library construction was performed incorporating unique molecular identifiers. TCRdb re-derived calls from the PCR reads in MiXCR, one entry per CDR3 protein. This sample carries about 200,000 distinct CDR3 sequences, 6.6% of them seen once, and the ten largest clones take more than 5.5%. This material consisted of PBMCs, taken before TCRalphabeta/CD19-depleted stem cell transplant. The receptors derive from a boy between 2 and 10 years old with acute lymphoblastic leukemia, due to receive a stem cell transplant.

This clonotype was seen ten or more times. The rearrangement links TRBV20-1 to TRBJ1-4; perhaps TRBD1 as D (6 bases). This CDR3 has 12 residues. Germline loops: CDR1 DFQATT, CDR2 SNEGSKA (reference sequence). Trimming stripped 1 base from V and 10 bases from J, with 10 bases between. The CDR3, as DNA: TGCAGTGCTAGAGTGATCAGGGGAAAACTGTTTTTT. It yields the protein CSARVIRGKLFF.

There are a few counts of this clonotype. The chain is built from TRBV25-1 and TRBJ2-7, with 8 bases matching TRBD1. Germline values: CDR1 MGHDK, CDR2 SYGVNS. The CDR3 is 17 residues long. Trimming took 3 bases from V and 2 from J; bases not matched to a gene: 12. The CDR3 nucleotides read TGTGCCAGCAGTGATTGGCGCGAGGGACAGGACCCCTACGAGCAGTACTTC. It specifies CASSDWREGQDPYEQYF.

This clonotype was seen repeatedly, ten times or more. In nucleotides, the CDR3 is TGCAGTGCTAGAACGGACACCGGTAGAGATACGCAGTATTTT. It translates to CSARTDTGRDTQYF. The chain joins TRBV20-1 to TRBJ2-3; possibly TRBD1 for D (5 bases). Germline V gives CDR1 DFQATT, CDR2 SNEGSKA (reference sequence). V lost 2 bases and J 5 bases, leaving 14 bases between the germline ends. The CDR3 length is 14 residues.

This clonotype was observed a handful of times. V and J are TRBV18 and TRBJ1-2; D unclear. The V gene lost 3 bases and the J gene lost 4 bases, with 6 bases spanning the gap. Germline CDR1 reads KGHSH; CDR2 reads LQKENI. This CDR3 has 12 amino acids. DNA for the CDR3: TGTGCCAGCTCACCCGACATCTATGGCTACACCTTC. This codes for CASSPDIYGYTF. Variable domain in full (rest from reference TRBV18 and TRBJ1-2): NAGVMQNPRHLVRRRGQEARLRCSPMKGHSHVYWYRQLPEEGLKFMVYLQKENIIDESGMPKERFSAEFPKEGPSILRIQQVVRGDSAAYFCASSPDIYGYTFGSGTRLTVV.

At least ten counts were recorded for this clonotype. The chain couples TRBV28 to TRBJ2-1; 7 nucleotides agree with TRBD2. This CDR3 contains 12 residues. V was pared by 4 bases and J by 10 bases, with 4 bases of the junction left unmatched. CDR1 and CDR2 from the germline V gene are MDHEN and SYDVKM. CDR3 sequence reads: CASSWTSLEQFF. The DNA for the CDR3 is TGTGCCAGCAGTTGGACTAGTTTGGAGCAGTTCTTC.

Ten or more counts support this clonotype. The chain joins TRBV14 to TRBJ2-3; 7 nucleotides align to TRBD2. The ends lost 5 bases at V and 1 base at J; junction bases unmatched: 6. CDR3 length: 15 amino acids. The germline CDR1 and CDR2 sequences are SGHDN and FVKESK. The DNA for the CDR3 is TGTGCCAGCAGCGACGGGACTACCCGCACAGATACGCAGTATTTT. Translating it yields CASSDGTTRTDTQYF.

This clonotype came up many times. CDR3 sequence: CASSPRDSQNEQYF. The CDR3 DNA reads TGTGCCAGCAGCCCTCGGGACAGCCAAAACGAGCAGTACTTC. V gene TRBV9 combines with J gene TRBJ2-7, with 7 bases lining up with TRBD1. The junction had 9 bases not matched to a gene; V was cut back by 4 bases and J by 5 bases. The length of the CDR3 is 14 residues. Germline V gives CDR1 SGDLS, CDR2 YYNGEE.

This chain uses TRBV28 with TRBJ1-2, with a weak D call TRBD1 (5 bases). V gave up 8 bases and J gave up 4 bases, with 11 bases separating them. Per the germline V gene, CDR1 is MDHEN and CDR2 is SYDVKM. The CDR3 sequence is 12 residues long. This chain's CDR3 is CASVGATYGYTF. The CDR3 region has the DNA TGTGCCAGCGTTGGGGCAACCTATGGCTACACCTTC.

This clonotype has ten or more counts. The chain combines TRBV28 with TRBJ2-7; TRBD2 aligns across 13 bases. The V gene's germline CDR1 is MDHEN and CDR2 SYDVKM. The CDR3 consists of 14 residues. Germline trimming cut 8 bases from V and 4 bases from J; bases unmatched to any gene: 5. The CDR3 loop reads CASQGLAGLYEQYF. CDR3 in DNA: TGTGCCAGCCAGGGACTAGCGGGATTGTACGAGCAGTACTTC. The full variable domain, in which reference TRBV28 and TRBJ2-7 provide the parts outside the CDR3, is DVKVTQSSRYLVKRTGEKVFLECVQDMDHENMFWYRQDPGLGLRLIYFSYDVKMKEKGDIPEGYSVSREKKERFSLILESASTNQTSMYLCASQGLAGLYEQYFGPGTRLTVT.

The chain combines TRBV29-1 with TRBJ1-1, with D possibly being TRBD1 (5 bases). The CDR3 is made up of 14 amino acids. The germline V and J ends were trimmed by 7 bases and 5 bases, with 20 bases remaining between them. Germline-derived CDR1 and CDR2 are SQVTM and ANQGSEA. Here the CDR3 reads CSAAGVEGSTEAFF. The DNA of the CDR3 is TGCAGCGCCGCGGGGGTGGAGGGCAGTACTGAAGCTTTCTTT.

Here the CDR3 DNA reads TGCGCCAGCAGCCCGAGGGACAGGAATGAAAAACTGTTTTTT. Amino acids: CASSPRDRNEKLFF. This sequence joins TRBV5-1 and TRBJ1-4, with TRBD1 matching 8 bases. This CDR3 has 14 residues. Germline lookup yields CDR1 SGHRS and CDR2 YFSETQ. Trimming at V came to 4 bases and at J to 5 bases, leaving 4 bases not matched to a gene.

In this sample, this clonotype turned up many times. The chain combines TRBV15 with TRBJ2-6; D remains unclear. There are 14 residues in the CDR3. The V end was cut by 5 bases, the J end by 0 bases, with 5 bases between. Germline assignment: CDR1 LNHNV and CDR2 YYDKDF (reference sequence). The CDR3 DNA follows: TGTGCCACCAGCGAGGACTCTGGGGCCAACGTCCTGACTTTC. The encoded protein is CATSEDSGANVLTF.

This clonotype was counted many times. The rearrangement links TRBV28 to TRBJ2-1, with D perhaps being TRBD1 or TRBD2 (5 bases each). Trimming took 6 bases from V and 10 from J, leaving 22 bases between them. This CDR3 contains 15 residues. Germline loops: CDR1 MDHEN, CDR2 SYDVKM. The CDR3 region is CASSFFRDPKDEQFF. The CDR3 region has the DNA TGTGCCAGCAGCTTCTTCCGGGACCCGAAGGACGAGCAGTTCTTC.

This clonotype showed up many times. The chain joins TRBV28 to TRBJ1-2; the D is unclear. The germline CDR1 and CDR2 sequences are MDHEN and SYDVKM. This CDR3 comprises 11 residues. V lost 4 bases and J 3 bases, leaving 3 bases between the germline ends. As DNA, the CDR3 is TGTGCCAGCAGTTCGCACTATGGCTACACCTTC. Protein: CASSSHYGYTF.

This clonotype was recorded many times. CDR3 sequence (DNA): TGTGCCAGCTACTTACAGGGTTGGGAGACCCAGTACTTC. Encoded protein: CASYLQGWETQYF. The rearrangement links TRBV2 to TRBJ2-5; tentative D call: TRBD1 (6 bases). Trimming cost V 8 bases and J 5 bases, with 15 bases left between them. The germline gives CDR1 SNHLY, CDR2 FYNNEI. The CDR3 length is 13 residues.

This clonotype occurred a few times. This chain joins TRBV7-9 and TRBJ2-3; TRBD1 matches 7 bases. CDR1 and CDR2 from the germline V gene are SEHNR and FQNEAQ (reference sequence). The CDR3 totals 14 residues. J was trimmed by 5 bases and V by 4 bases; bases with no gene match: 6. The CDR3 region has the DNA TGTGCCAGCAGCTCCGGAACAGGGGTAGATACGCAGTATTTT. Its translation: CASSSGTGVDTQYF.

Ten or more counts support this clonotype. The V gene is TRBV29-1, the J gene TRBJ2-5; D uncertain. Trimming stripped 7 bases from V and 4 bases from J, with 16 bases between. This CDR3 has 13 residues. Germline CDR1 and CDR2: SQVTM and ANQGSEA. CDR3 in DNA: TGCAGCGGGGCAATGGGATTAGCAGAGACCCAGTACTTC. Encoded protein: CSGAMGLAETQYF.

This clonotype was seen repeatedly, ten times or more. This sequence joins TRBV5-1 and TRBJ2-1, with 7 bases aligning to TRBD2. Germline V CDR1 and CDR2: SGHRS, YFSETQ. CDR3 length: 15 residues. V lost 0 bases to trimming and J lost 7 bases; unmatched junction nucleotides: 7. The CDR3 nucleotides are TGCGCCAGCAGCTTGGGAGGACTAGGAGTTAATGAGCAGTTCTTC. Protein: CASSLGGLGVNEQFF.

A note on this clonotype: This likely comes from a read error, as the CDR3 has no conserved phenylalanine or tryptophan at its end. The chain recombines TRBV10-3 with TRBJ1-6, with D possibly matching TRBD1 (6 bases). CDR1 is ENHRY, CDR2 SYGVKD, per germline. The CDR3 has 19 amino acids. V lost 3 bases and J 0 bases, leaving 18 bases between the germline ends. CDR3 residues: CAISDPRGAPSSYNSPLHC. As DNA, the CDR3 is TGTGCCATCAGTGATCCCCGGGGGGCACCGAGCTCCTATAATTCACCCCTCCACTGT.

The chain combines TRBV5-1 with TRBJ2-5, with D unresolved. CDR1 is SGHRS and CDR2 is YFSETQ in the germline V gene. The V gene lost 4 bases and the J gene lost 4 bases, with 11 bases spanning the gap. This CDR3 has 13 residues. CDR3 DNA: TGCGCCAGCAGCAACCCGTTGGGAGAGACCCAGTACTTC. This sequence encodes CASSNPLGETQYF.

In its sample, this clonotype was seen many times. The chain carries TRBV20-1 and TRBJ2-1; possible D gene TRBD2, 7 bases. Germline V gene sequence: CDR1 DFQATT, CDR2 SNEGSKA (reference sequence). The CDR3 extends over 11 amino acids. V was shortened by 3 bases and J by 11 bases, with 11 bases between the two germline ends. In DNA, the CDR3 is TGCAGTGCTAGGCGGGGGACAAAGCAGTTCTTC. Amino acids: CSARRGTKQFF.

This chain joins TRBV21-1 and TRBJ2-7; the table's D gene call, TRBD1, was not cross checked with the DNA. TRBV21-1 is shown as a pseudogene. The CDR3 totals 15 residues. CDR3 region: CASSLRDPRAHEQYF. Here the CDR3 DNA reads TGTGCCAGCAGCCTTCGCGACCCCAGGGCCCACGAGCAGTACTTC.

This clonotype came up a few times. The J gene is TRBJ2-4, the V gene TRBV7-2, with a possible D match to TRBD2 (6 bases). The CDR3 extends over 16 amino acids. In germline, CDR1 is SGHTA, CDR2 FQGNSA. V lost 5 bases and J 3 bases, leaving 17 bases between the germline ends. CDR3 residues: CASSPWGGEGKNIQYF. CDR3 nucleotides: TGTGCCAGCAGCCCCTGGGGCGGGGAAGGCAAAAACATTCAGTACTTC.

This clonotype was picked up many times. J is TRBJ1-6 and V is TRBV12-3 or TRBV12-4; D remains unclear. The CDR3 covers 15 residues. Trimming took 3 bases from V and 9 from J, leaving 15 bases between them. CDR3 protein: CASSLDGSGGSPLHF. CDR3 sequence (DNA): TGTGCCAGCAGTTTGGACGGCTCTGGCGGTTCACCCCTCCACTTT.

This clonotype was detected many times. The chain recombines TRBV20-1 with TRBJ1-3; D is uncertain. CDR3 size: 12 residues. Germline V lookup: CDR1 DFQATT, CDR2 SNEGSKA (reference sequence). Trimming took off 0 bases at V and 8 bases at J, with 8 bases between the two ends. The CDR3 reads CSARDQDYTIYF. In DNA, the CDR3 is TGCAGTGCTAGAGATCAGGACTACACCATATATTTT.